The clone carrying this T cell receptor beta chain was seen a single time. Its antigen is unknown. Its ends do not fully match the called genes, so a read error is possible. This sample is drawn from a study of chemoradiotherapy in HPV16-positive cancers. Overall study context: Candidate HPV-specific T-cell clones and common TCR motifs came from functional assays in two HPV16-positive patients. Study outcomes and limitations: Candidate HPV-specific clones and E7-related TCR motifs grew in tumor during treatment.

The data were produced by immunoSEQ multiplex PCR, yet TCRdb's version contains in-frame clones alone and is incomplete. The table includes roughly 3,100 clones, around nine tenths detected once. This specimen was blood, taken from a patient who underwent chemoradiotherapy. This TCR was recovered from a human donor with HPV-associated anogenital cancer.

DNA of the CDR3: TGTGTCAGCAGCCAACCCCAGGGAACCAGGACCGGGGAGCTGTTTTTT. Translated, it gives CVSSQPQGTRTGELFF. The rearrangement links TRBV7-9 to TRBJ2-2; D may be TRBD1 (5 bases). This CDR3 is 16 amino acids long. CDR1 SEHNR and CDR2 FQNEAQ come from the germline V gene (reference sequence). The whole variable domain, remainder taken from reference TRBV7-9 and TRBJ2-2, is DTGVSQNPRHKITKRGQNVTFRCDPISEHNRLYWYRQTLGQGPEFLTYFQNEAQLEKSRLLSDRFSAERPKGSFSTLEIQRTEQGDSAMYLCVSSQPQGTRTGELFFGEGSRLTVL.